Included here is one TCR beta chain sequence, with context. Its antigen is not identified. The sample is drawn from a study of T cells in localized non-small cell lung cancer. Whole-study results and caveats: Heterogeneity cannot be ruled out, as sequencing used one tumor region only. The study detected a median roughly 61 of the top 100 tumor clones in adjacent lung. Clonality of T cells reached its maximum in uninvolved adjacent lung, surpassing tumor.

Data came from immunoSEQ multiplex PCR; TCRdb stores just in-frame clones and leaves some out. Counted here are approximately 83,000 clones, 88% occurring once; the ten biggest clones make up roughly 19%. Sequencing was performed on peripheral blood, taken before any cancer treatment. The receptor comes from a woman aged 35-75 years with stage I squamous cell lung carcinoma.

The CDR3 region is CASSPGQGRPNYGYTF. The DNA for the CDR3 is TGTGCCAGCAGCCCGGGACAGGGGAGGCCTAACTATGGCTACACCTTC. This chain connects TRBV7-9 to TRBJ1-2; TRBD1 matches 10 bases. The CDR3 contains 16 residues. After removal of 5 bases from V and 0 bases from J, the junction contained 6 bases not matched to a gene. Germline CDR1 is SEHNR and CDR2 is FQNEAQ (reference sequence). The full variable domain, completed using reference TRBV7-9 and TRBJ1-2, is DTGVSQNPRHKITKRGQNVTFRCDPISEHNRLYWYRQTLGQGPEFLTYFQNEAQLEKSRLLSDRFSAERPKGSFSTLEIQRTEQGDSAMYLCASSPGQGRPNYGYTFGSGTRLTVV.